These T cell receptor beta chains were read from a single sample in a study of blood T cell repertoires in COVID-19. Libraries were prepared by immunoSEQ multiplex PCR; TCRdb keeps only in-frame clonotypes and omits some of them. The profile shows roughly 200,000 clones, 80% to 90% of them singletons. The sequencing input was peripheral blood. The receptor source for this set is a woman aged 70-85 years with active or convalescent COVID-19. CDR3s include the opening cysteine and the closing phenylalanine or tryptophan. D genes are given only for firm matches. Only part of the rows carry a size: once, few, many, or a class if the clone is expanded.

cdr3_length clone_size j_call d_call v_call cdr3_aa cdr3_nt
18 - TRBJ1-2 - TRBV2 CASSNLGSGGLNTYGYTF TGTGCCAGCAGTAACCTAGGGTCTGGGGGCCTGAACACCTATGGCTACACCTTC
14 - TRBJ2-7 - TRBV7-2 CASSLAGGTYEQYF TGTGCCAGCAGCTTAGCGGGAGGCACCTACGAGCAGTACTTC
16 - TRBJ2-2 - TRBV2 CASGKEGGVTTGELFF TGTGCCAGTGGAAAAGAGGGGGGGGTTACCACCGGGGAGCTGTTTTTT
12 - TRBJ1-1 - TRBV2 CASSAQGPEAFF TGTGCCAGCAGTGCGCAGGGCCCAGAAGCTTTCTTT
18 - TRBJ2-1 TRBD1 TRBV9 CASSVVPGTGAQGGEQFF TGTGCCAGCAGCGTAGTCCCCGGGACAGGGGCCCAGGGAGGTGAGCAGTTCTTC
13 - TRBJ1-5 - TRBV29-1 CSVETGKGQPQHF TGCAGCGTTGAAACAGGGAAGGGTCAGCCCCAGCATTTT
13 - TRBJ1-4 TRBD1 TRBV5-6 CASSFTGEEKLFF TGTGCCAGCAGCTTTACAGGGGAGGAAAAACTGTTTTTT
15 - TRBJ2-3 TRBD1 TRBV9 CASSVAVTGADTQYF TGTGCCAGCAGCGTAGCTGTGACAGGGGCAGATACGCAGTATTTT
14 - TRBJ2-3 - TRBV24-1 CATSDPLGADTQYF TGTGCCACCAGTGACCCCCTAGGAGCAGATACGCAGTATTTT
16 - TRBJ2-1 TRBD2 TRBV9 CASSPSGSGKTGEQFF TGTGCCAGCAGTCCAAGCGGTAGCGGGAAAACCGGTGAGCAGTTCTTC
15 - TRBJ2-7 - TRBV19 CATSGIGKASYEQYF TGTGCCACATCGGGAATAGGAAAGGCGTCCTACGAGCAGTACTTC
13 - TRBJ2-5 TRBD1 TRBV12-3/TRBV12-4 CASRNSGGETQYF TGTGCCAGCAGGAACTCAGGGGGAGAGACCCAGTACTTC
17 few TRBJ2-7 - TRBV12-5 CASGLVGQGTFRYEQYF TGTGCTAGTGGTTTGGTCGGGCAGGGGACCTTCAGGTACGAGCAGTACTTC
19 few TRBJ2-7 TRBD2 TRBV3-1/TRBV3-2 CASSQGLLRTSGRGYEQYF TGTGCCAGCAGCCAAGGTTTATTGCGAACTAGCGGGAGAGGTTACGAGCAGTACTTC
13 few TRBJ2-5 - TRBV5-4 CASSLGSQETQYF TGTGCCAGCAGCTTGGGCAGCCAAGAGACCCAGTACTTC
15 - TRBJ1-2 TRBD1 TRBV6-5 CASRAENRDREGYTF TGTGCCAGCAGAGCCGAGAACCGGGACAGGGAAGGCTACACCTTC
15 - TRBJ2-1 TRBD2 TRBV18 CASSTSGSGSGEQFF TGTGCCAGCTCCACTAGCGGGAGTGGAAGTGGTGAGCAGTTCTTC
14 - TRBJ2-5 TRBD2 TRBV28 CASSLGTRRETQYF TGTGCCAGCAGTTTGGGGACTAGGCGGGAGACCCAGTACTTC
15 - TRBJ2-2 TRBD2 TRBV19 CASSIGGSGTGELFF TGTGCCAGTAGTATAGGCGGGAGTGGCACCGGGGAGCTGTTTTTT
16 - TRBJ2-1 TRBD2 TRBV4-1 CASSQTGTSAYNEQFF TGCGCCAGCAGCCAGACCGGGACTAGCGCCTACAATGAGCAGTTCTTC
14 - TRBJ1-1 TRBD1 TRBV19 CASSAGQGWTEAFF TGTGCCAGTAGTGCAGGACAGGGTTGGACTGAAGCTTTCTTT
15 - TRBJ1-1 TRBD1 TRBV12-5 CASGPRQGEGTEAFF TGTGCTAGTGGTCCCCGACAGGGGGAAGGCACTGAAGCTTTCTTT